This record concerns one T cell receptor (beta chain) sequence. The read ends 3 residues shy of where the CDR3 ends; the end is completed using the germline J gene. The sample originates from a study of T cells in women clearing cervical HPV infection. Overall study context: Controls' single incident HPV16 infection cleared within 12 months without precancer. HLA type could not be excluded as a confounder.

immunoSEQ multiplex PCR used an average of around 1,200 ng genomic DNA. Using immunoSEQ multiplex PCR, the repertoire was profiled, and TCRdb retains in-frame clones only, with some absent. Its listing shows more than 40,000 clones. CDR1 SQVTM and CDR2 ANQGSEA come from the germline V gene. V gave up 7 bases and J gave up 1 base, with 14 bases separating them. This CDR3 comprises 13 residues. The sequenced material came from blood buffy coat. The chain uses TRBV29-1 and TRBJ2-7; no firm D call. The TCR was taken from a woman between 18 and 70 years old with a cervical HPV16 infection that either progressed to CIN3+ or cleared (not recorded which). CDR3 residues: CSAVGKGSYEQYF. The sequenced CDR3 bases are TGCAGCGCAGTCGGTAAAGGGTCCTACGAG.